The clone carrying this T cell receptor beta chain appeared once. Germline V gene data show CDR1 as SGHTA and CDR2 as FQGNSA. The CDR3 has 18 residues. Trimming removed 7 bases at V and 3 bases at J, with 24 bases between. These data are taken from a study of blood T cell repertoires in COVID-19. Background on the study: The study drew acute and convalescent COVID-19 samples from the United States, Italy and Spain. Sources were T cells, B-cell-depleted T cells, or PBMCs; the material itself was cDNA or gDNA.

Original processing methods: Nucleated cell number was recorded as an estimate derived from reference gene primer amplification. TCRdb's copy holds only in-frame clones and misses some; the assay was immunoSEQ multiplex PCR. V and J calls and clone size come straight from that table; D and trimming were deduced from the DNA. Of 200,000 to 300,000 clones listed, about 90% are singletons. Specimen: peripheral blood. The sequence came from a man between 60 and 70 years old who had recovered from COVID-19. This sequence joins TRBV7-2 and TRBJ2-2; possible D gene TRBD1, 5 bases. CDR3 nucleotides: TGTGCCAGCACTCTTAAACGTTGGGGCAAGAGAGACACCGGGGAGCTGTTTTTT. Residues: CASTLKRWGKRDTGELFF.